The TCR beta chain described here comes from a study of T cell changes during pregnancy in multiple sclerosis. V was cut by 3 bases and J by 5 bases, with 13 bases left in between. CDR1 is SNHLY and CDR2 is FYNNEI in the germline V gene. The CDR3 totals 14 residues. Here immunoSEQ multiplex PCR was the method, and the copy in TCRdb shows in-frame clones only, minus some. Among around 44,000 clones, roughly 90% were seen once, and the ten largest hold more than 0.9%. The gene calls are TRBV2 and TRBJ1-1, with D possibly TRBD1 on 6 matching bases. This sample comprised CD4+ T cells from peripheral blood mononuclear cells, obtained in the second trimester of pregnancy. The clonotype was recovered from a female donor with multiple sclerosis, enrolled in a pregnancy study. CDR3 in amino acids: CASSDRAGATEAFF. Here the CDR3 DNA reads TGTGCCAGCAGTGATCGTGCAGGGGCAACTGAAGCTTTCTTT.